The clone carrying this TCR beta chain showed up just once. The record originates from a study of OX40 agonist ivuxolimab in advanced cancers. At the level of the study: Patients in the trial were receiving intravenous ivuxolimab every 2 weeks, at doses of 0.01 to 10 mg/kg. Patients treated during dose escalation were battling hepatocellular carcinoma, melanoma, renal cell or head and neck cancer.

The table came from immunoSEQ multiplex PCR; TCRdb's copy has only in-frame clones and leaves some out. Found here are 82,000 or so clones, about nine tenths of them singletons; the top ten hold over 0.55%. Germline V gives CDR1 SGHRS, CDR2 YFSETQ. The V end lost 2 bases, the J end lost 5 bases, and 11 bases lay between the germline ends. The CDR3 consists of 13 residues. The sample in question was CD4+ or CD8+ T cells sorted from blood, obtained in a trial of the OX40 agonist ivuxolimab. The V and J genes are TRBV5-1 and TRBJ2-7; D perhaps matches TRBD1 (6 bases). This sequence originates from an adult with an advanced solid tumor such as melanoma, head and neck, liver or kidney cancer. The CDR3 nucleotides are TGCGCCAGCAGCTTTACAGGGAGAAACGAGCAGTACTTC. Protein product: CASSFTGRNEQYF. The full variable domain, completed using reference TRBV5-1 and TRBJ2-7, is KAGVTQTPRYLIKTRGQQVTLSCSPISGHRSVSWYQQTPGQGLQFLFEYFSETQRNKGNFPGRFSGRQFSNSRSEMNVSTLELGDSALYLCASSFTGRNEQYFGPGTRLTVT.